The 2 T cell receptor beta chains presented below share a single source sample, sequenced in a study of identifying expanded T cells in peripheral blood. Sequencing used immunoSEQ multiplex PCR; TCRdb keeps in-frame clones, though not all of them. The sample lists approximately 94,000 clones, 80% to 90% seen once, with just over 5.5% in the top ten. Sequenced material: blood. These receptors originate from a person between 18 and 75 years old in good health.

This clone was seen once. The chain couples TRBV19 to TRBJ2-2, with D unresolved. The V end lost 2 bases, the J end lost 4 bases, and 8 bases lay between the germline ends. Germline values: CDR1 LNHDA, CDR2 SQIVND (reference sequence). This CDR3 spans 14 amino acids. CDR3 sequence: CASSIKLPTGELFF. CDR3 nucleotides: TGTGCCAGTAGTATAAAACTGCCCACCGGGGAGCTGTTTTTT.

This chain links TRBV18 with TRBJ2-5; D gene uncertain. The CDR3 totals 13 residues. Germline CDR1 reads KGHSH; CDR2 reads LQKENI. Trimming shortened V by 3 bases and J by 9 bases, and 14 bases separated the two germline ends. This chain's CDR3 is CASSPGQSSAQYF. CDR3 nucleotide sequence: TGTGCCAGCTCACCGGGTCAGTCATCGGCCCAGTACTTC.